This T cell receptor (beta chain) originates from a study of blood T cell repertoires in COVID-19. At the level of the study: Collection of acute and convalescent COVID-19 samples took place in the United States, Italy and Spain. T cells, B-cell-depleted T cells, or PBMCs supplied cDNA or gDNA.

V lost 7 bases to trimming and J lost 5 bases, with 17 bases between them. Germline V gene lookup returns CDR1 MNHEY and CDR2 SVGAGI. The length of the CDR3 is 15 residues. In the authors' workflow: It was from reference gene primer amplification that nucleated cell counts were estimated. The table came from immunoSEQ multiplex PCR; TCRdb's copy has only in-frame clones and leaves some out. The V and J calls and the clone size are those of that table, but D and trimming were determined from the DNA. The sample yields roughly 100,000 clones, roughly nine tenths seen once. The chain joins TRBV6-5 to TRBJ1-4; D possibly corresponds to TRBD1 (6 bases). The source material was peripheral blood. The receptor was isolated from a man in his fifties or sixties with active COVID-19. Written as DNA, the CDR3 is TGTGCCAGCAAAGACCCCGGGACACCGAATGAAAAACTGTTTTTT. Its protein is CASKDPGTPNEKLFF.